This T cell receptor beta chain was obtained from a study of graft-versus-host responses after intestinal transplantation. Study context: Induction with anti-thymocyte globulin, then tacrolimus and steroids for around three years, was given to all recipients.

Using immunoSEQ multiplex PCR, the repertoire was profiled, and TCRdb retains in-frame clones only, with some absent. Of some 27,000 clones listed, around 94% were seen once; the top ten hold roughly 0.8%. This CDR3 is 15 amino acids long. CDR1 SQVTM and CDR2 ANQGSEA come from the germline V gene. Trimming cost V 4 bases and J 6 bases; bases outside gene matches: 14. The chain links TRBV29-1 to TRBJ2-7, with TRBD1 matching 8 bases. The specimen comprised PBMCs, sampled just over 29 days after intestinal transplant. The clonotype comes from a human patient who received an intestinal transplant, so some T cells may come from the graft donor. The CDR3 DNA reads as TGCAGCGTTGCCGACAGGGGCGGCCCTTATCCCGAGCAGTACTTC. This codes for CSVADRGGPYPEQYF.